The 2 T cell receptor beta chains reported below all come from one sample, sequenced in a study of blood T cell repertoires in COVID-19. Clones were sequenced by immunoSEQ multiplex PCR, and TCRdb holds only the in-frame ones, with some missing. The data hold about 250,000 clones, with 85% observed a single time. The sequenced sample consisted of peripheral blood. Receptors originate from an older woman with active or convalescent COVID-19.

The chain joins TRBV5-8 to TRBJ2-3, with 12 bases identical to TRBD2. Trimming at V came to 0 bases and at J to 5 bases, leaving 7 bases not matched to a gene. The CDR3 is 17 amino acids. Germline CDR1 reads SGHTS; CDR2 reads YDEGEE. CDR3: CASSLGTGLAGGDTQYF. The CDR3 DNA reads TGTGCCAGCAGCTTGGGTACGGGACTAGCGGGTGGAGATACGCAGTATTTT.

The CDR3 nucleotides read TGTGCCACCAGTGAGGTAGCCTACACCGGGGAGCTGTTTTTT. Its protein product is CATSEVAYTGELFF. The chain links TRBV24-1 to TRBJ2-2; D is unclear. Trimming took off 4 bases at V and 3 bases at J, with 8 bases between the two ends. This CDR3 region has 14 residues. The germline V gene has CDR1 KGHDR and CDR2 SFDVKD.